The entry that follows covers one T cell receptor beta chain sequence. The sample comes from a study of technical replicates of blood from four donors. This CDR3 is built from 15 residues. Germline CDR1 MDHEN, CDR2 SYDVKM. The ends lost 7 bases at V and 8 bases at J; junction bases unmatched: 14. Profiled with immunoSEQ multiplex PCR; TCRdb holds only in-frame clones, not every one. The repertoire includes around 97,000 clones, approximately 96% of them detected once, and about 0.36% sits in the top ten. The material sequenced was T cells isolated from PBMCs. This receptor was obtained from a human donor in good health. The V and J genes are TRBV28 and TRBJ2-1, with 7 bases that match TRBD2. The CDR3 protein is CASTLSAGDEDEQFF. CDR3 coding DNA: TGTGCCAGCACCCTGTCGGCGGGAGATGAGGATGAGCAGTTCTTC.